This is a list of T cell receptor beta chains from one sample in a study of cytomegalovirus exposure and HLA in healthy donors. Data came from immunoSEQ multiplex PCR; TCRdb stores just in-frame clones and leaves some out. The data hold about 100,000 clones, with about 79% observed a single time. The sequencing sample was made of PBMCs. The receptor source for this set is a woman under 30 in good health and CMV-seronegative. Both conserved end residues are part of each CDR3. A D gene is named only where the DNA matches it firmly. The size entry is marked missing in some rows and otherwise reads once, few, many or a size class.

J	size	D	V	DNA	CDR3
TRBJ2-2	.	.	TRBV5-4	TGTGCCAGCAGTCGGGTAGGGGAAACCGGGGAGCTGTTTTTT	CASSRVGETGELFF
TRBJ2-5	.	.	TRBV28	TGTGCCAGCAGTTTAATTACTACTACTGAACTAGAGACCCAGTACTTC	CASSLITTTELETQYF
TRBJ1-1	.	.	TRBV6-5	TGTGCCAGCAGTGAACCGCACATGAACACTGAAGCTTTCTTT	CASSEPHMNTEAFF
TRBJ2-2	.	.	TRBV5-1	TGCGCCAGCAGCATGCGGCAGGGCCCCGGGGAGCTGTTTTTT	CASSMRQGPGELFF
TRBJ1-1	few	.	TRBV29-1	TGCAGCGTTGAACTCAGCGGAGCTGAAGCTTTCTTT	CSVELSGAEAFF
TRBJ1-1	few	TRBD1	TRBV14	TGTGCCAGCAGCGAGTTCCAGGGGGAGAACACTGAAGCTTTCTTT	CASSEFQGENTEAFF
TRBJ2-7	.	.	TRBV13	TGTGCCAGCAGCTTAGGGGACACTAACTACGAGCAGTACTTC	CASSLGDTNYEQYF
TRBJ2-3	.	TRBD1	TRBV6-1	TGTGCCAGCAGTGAAGGAGGCGCAGGGGGAATCACAGATACGCAGTATTTT	CASSEGGAGGITDTQYF
TRBJ2-7	.	.	TRBV5-6	TGTGCCAGCAGCTTGGCCCAGGGAAGGTACGAGCAGTACTTC	CASSLAQGRYEQYF
TRBJ2-5	.	TRBD1	TRBV9	TGTGCCAGCAGCTCCGGGACCGGGACAGGTCTAGAGACCCAGTACTTC	CASSSGTGTGLETQYF
TRBJ1-6	.	TRBD1	TRBV4-3	TGCGCCAGCAGTCAGGGGGTCACCTATAATTCACCCCTCCACTTT	CASSQGVTYNSPLHF